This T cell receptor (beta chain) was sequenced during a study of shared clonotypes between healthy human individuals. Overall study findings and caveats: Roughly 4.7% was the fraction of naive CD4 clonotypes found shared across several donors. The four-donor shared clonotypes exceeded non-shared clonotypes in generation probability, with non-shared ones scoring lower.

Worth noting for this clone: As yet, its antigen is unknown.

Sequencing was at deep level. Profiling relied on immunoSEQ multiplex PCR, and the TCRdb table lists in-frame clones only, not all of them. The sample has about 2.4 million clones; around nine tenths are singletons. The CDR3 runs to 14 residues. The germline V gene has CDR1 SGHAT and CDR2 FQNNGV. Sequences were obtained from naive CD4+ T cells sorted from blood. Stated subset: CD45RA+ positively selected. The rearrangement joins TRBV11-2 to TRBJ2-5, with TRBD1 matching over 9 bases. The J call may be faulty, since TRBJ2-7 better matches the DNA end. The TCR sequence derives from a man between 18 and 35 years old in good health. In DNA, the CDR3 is TGTGCCAGCAGCGCCGGACAGGGGCGATACGAGCAGTACTTC. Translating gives CASSAGQGRYEQYF.